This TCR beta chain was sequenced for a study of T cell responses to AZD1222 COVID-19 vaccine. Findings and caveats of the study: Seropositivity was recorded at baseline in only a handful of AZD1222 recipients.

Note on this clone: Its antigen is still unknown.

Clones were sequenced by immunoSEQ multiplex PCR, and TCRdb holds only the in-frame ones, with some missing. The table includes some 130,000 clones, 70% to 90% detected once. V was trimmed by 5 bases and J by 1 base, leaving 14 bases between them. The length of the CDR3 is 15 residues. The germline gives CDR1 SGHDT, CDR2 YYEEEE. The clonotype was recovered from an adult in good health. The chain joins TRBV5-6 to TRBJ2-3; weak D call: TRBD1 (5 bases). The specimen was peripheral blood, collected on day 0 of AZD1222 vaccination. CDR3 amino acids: CASSGGAGGTDTQYF. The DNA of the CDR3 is TGTGCCAGCAGTGGTGGGGCAGGTGGCACAGATACGCAGTATTTT.